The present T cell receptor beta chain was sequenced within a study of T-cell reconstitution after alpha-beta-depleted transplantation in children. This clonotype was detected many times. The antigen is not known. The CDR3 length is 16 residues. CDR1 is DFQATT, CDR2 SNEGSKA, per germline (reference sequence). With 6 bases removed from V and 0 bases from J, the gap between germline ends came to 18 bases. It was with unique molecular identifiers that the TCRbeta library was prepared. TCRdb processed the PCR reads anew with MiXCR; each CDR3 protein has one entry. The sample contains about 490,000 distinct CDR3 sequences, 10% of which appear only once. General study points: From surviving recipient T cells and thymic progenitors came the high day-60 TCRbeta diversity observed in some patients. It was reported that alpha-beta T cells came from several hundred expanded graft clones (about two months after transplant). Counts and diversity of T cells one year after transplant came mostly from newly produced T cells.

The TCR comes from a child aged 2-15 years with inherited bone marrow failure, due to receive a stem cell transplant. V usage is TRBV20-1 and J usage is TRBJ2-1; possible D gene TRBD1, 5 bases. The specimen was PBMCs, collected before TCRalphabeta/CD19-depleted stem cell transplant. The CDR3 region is CSADRARGSSYNEQFF. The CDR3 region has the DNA TGCAGTGCCGACAGAGCCCGCGGAAGCTCCTACAATGAGCAGTTCTTC.